This T cell receptor beta chain was obtained from a study of cytomegalovirus exposure and HLA in healthy donors. Comments on this clone: Its specificity is not known.

Findings and caveats of the study: According to an earlier analysis, most TCR beta V segments yielded productive rearrangements about 87% or about 30% of the time. A list of around 150 TCR beta chains associated with cytomegalovirus was given. In a later analysis, fewer than 20,000 TCR beta sequences were associated with HLA alleles at 0.05 false discovery rate.

V was pared by 0 bases and J by 7 bases, with 5 bases of the junction left unmatched. Germline-derived CDR1 and CDR2 are LGHNA and YNFKEQ. The CDR3 has 16 residues. The PCR made use of 60 Vbeta and 13 Jbeta primers. The protocol was immunoSEQ multiplex PCR, while the TCRdb copy is restricted to in-frame clones and leaves out a portion. The sample comprises 110,000 or so clones, 60% to 80% of which are singletons, and roughly 8.6% rests with the top ten. The chain recombines TRBV4-2 with TRBJ1-4, with 10 bases matching TRBD1. The TCR was taken from a woman between 35 and 50 years old in good health and CMV-seropositive. The sequencing sample was made of PBMCs. This CDR3 is CASSQDLGQGGEKLFF. DNA for the CDR3: TGTGCCAGCAGCCAAGATTTAGGACAGGGGGGTGAAAAACTGTTTTTT.